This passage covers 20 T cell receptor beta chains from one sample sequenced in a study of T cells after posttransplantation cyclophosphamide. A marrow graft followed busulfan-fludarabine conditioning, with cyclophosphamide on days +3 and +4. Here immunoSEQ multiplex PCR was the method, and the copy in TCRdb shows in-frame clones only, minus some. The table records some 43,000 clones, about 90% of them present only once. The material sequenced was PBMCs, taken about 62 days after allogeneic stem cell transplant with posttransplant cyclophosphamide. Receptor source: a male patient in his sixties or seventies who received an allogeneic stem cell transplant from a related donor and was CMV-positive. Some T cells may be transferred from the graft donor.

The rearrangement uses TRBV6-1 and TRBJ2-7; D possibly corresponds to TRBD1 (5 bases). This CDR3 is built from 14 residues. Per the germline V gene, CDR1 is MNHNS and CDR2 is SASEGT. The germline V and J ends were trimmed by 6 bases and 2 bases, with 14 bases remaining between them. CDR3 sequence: CASRNRQSTYEQYF. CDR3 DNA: TGTGCCAGCAGGAATAGACAGAGTACCTACGAGCAGTACTTC.

CDR3 nucleotide sequence: TGTGCCAGCTCACCATCGGGGGGGGATCAGCCCCAGCATTTT. Translation: CASSPSGGDQPQHF. The J gene is TRBJ1-5, the V gene TRBV18, with D perhaps matching TRBD1 (5 bases). Trimming took 2 bases from V and 5 from J, leaving 10 bases between them. This CDR3 region has 14 residues. Germline V lookup: CDR1 KGHSH, CDR2 LQKENI.

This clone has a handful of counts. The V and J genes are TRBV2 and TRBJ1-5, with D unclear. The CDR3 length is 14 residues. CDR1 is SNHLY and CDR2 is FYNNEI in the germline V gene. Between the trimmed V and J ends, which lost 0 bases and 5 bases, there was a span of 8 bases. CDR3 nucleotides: TGTGCCAGCAGTGAAGCGCGGCAGTATCAGCCCCAGCATTTT. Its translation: CASSEARQYQPQHF.

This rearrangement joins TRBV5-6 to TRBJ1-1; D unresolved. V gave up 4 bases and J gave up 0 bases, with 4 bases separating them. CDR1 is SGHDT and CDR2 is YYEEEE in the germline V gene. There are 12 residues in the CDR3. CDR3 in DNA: TGTGCCAGCAGCCGTTTGAACACTGAAGCTTTCTTT. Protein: CASSRLNTEAFF.

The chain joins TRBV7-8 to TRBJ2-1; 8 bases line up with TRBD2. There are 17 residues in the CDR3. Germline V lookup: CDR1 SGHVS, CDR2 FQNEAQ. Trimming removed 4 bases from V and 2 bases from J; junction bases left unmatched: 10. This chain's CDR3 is CASSSRGLAGTYNEQFF. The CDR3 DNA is TGTGCCAGCAGCTCCCGTGGGTTAGCGGGGACCTACAATGAGCAGTTCTTC.

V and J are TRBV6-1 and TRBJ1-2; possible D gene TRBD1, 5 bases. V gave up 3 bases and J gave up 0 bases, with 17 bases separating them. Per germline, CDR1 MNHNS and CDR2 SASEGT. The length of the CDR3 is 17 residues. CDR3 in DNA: TGTGCCAGCAGTGACCCGGGGGGGGGAGCTGCTAACTATGGCTACACCTTC. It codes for CASSDPGGGAANYGYTF.

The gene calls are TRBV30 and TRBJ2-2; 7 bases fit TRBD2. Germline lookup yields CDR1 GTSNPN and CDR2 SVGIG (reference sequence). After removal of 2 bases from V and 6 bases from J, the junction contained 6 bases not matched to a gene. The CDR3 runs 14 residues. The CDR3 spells CAWSRRRGSGELFF. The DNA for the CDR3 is TGTGCCTGGAGTAGGAGGCGGGGGTCCGGGGAGCTGTTTTTT.

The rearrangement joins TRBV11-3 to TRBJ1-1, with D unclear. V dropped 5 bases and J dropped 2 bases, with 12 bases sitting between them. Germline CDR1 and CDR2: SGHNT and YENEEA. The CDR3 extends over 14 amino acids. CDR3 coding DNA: TGTGCCAGCAGCATGCAGGCGGGAAACACTGAAGCTTTCTTT. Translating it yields CASSMQAGNTEAFF.

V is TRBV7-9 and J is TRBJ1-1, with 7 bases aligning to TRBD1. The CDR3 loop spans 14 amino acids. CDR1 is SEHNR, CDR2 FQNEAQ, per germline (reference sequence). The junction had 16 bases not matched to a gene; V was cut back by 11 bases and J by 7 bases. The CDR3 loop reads CAAGTHDRANEAFF. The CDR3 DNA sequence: TGTGCCGCGGGTACCCATGACAGGGCAAATGAAGCTTTCTTT.

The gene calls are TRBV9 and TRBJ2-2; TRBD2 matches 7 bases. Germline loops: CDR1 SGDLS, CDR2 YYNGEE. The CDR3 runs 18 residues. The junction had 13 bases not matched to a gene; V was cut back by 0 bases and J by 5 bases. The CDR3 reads CASSVGPGKRGQTGELFF. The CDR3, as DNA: TGTGCCAGCAGCGTAGGTCCCGGGAAGCGGGGTCAGACCGGGGAGCTGTTTTTT.

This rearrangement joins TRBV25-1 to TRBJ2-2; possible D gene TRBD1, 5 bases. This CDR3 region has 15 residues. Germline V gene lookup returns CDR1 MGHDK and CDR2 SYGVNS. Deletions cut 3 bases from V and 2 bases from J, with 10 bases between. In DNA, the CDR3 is TGTGCCAGCAGTGATAGGGGAAGCAACACCGGGGAGCTGTTTTTT. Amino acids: CASSDRGSNTGELFF.

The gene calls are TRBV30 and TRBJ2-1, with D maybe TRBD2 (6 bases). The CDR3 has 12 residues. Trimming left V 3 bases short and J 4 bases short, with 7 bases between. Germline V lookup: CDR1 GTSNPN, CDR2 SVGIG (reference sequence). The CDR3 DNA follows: TGTGCCTGGAGCGGAGGGTACAATGAGCAGTTCTTC. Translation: CAWSGGYNEQFF. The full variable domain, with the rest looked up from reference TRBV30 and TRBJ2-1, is SQTIHQWPATLVQPVGSPLSLECTVEGTSNPNLYWYRQAAGRGLQLLFYSVGIGQISSEVPQNLSASRPQDRQFILSSKKLLLSDSGFYLCAWSGGYNEQFFGPGTRLTVL.

This CDR3 reads CASSLNRGGNIQYF. As DNA, the CDR3 is TGTGCCAGCAGCCTTAACCGAGGGGGAAACATTCAGTACTTC. The J gene is TRBJ2-4, the V gene TRBV7-2, with a weak D call TRBD1 (6 bases). CDR3 length equals 14 residues. V gave up 5 bases and J gave up 6 bases, with 14 bases separating them. The germline V gene encodes CDR1 SGHTA and CDR2 FQGNSA.

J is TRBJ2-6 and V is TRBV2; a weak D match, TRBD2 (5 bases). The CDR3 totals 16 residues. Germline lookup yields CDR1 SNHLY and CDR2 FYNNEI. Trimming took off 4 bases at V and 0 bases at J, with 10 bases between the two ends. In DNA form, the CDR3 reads TGTGCCAGCAGTGGATTGCGGGTCTCTGGGGCCAACGTCCTGACTTTC. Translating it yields CASSGLRVSGANVLTF. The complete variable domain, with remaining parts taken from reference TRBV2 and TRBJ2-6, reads EPEVTQTPSHQVTQMGQEVILRCVPISNHLYFYWYRQILGQKVEFLVSFYNNEISEKSEIFDDQFSVERPDGSNFTLKIRSTKLEDSAMYFCASSGLRVSGANVLTFGAGSRLTVL.

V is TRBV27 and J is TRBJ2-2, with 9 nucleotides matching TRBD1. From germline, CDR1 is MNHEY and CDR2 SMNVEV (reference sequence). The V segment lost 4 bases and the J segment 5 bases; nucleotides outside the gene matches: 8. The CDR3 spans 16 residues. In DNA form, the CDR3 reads TGTGCCAGCAGTTCTTCCGGGACAGGGTGGACCGGGGAGCTGTTTTTT. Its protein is CASSSSGTGWTGELFF.

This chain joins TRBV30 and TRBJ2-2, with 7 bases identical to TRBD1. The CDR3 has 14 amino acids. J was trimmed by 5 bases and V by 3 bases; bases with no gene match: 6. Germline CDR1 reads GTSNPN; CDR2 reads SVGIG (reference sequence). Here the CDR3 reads CAWSPGQATGELFF. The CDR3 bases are TGTGCCTGGAGCCCTGGACAGGCAACCGGGGAGCTGTTTTTT. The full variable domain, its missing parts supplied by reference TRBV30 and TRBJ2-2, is SQTIHQWPATLVQPVGSPLSLECTVEGTSNPNLYWYRQAAGRGLQLLFYSVGIGQISSEVPQNLSASRPQDRQFILSSKKLLLSDSGFYLCAWSPGQATGELFFGEGSRLTVL.

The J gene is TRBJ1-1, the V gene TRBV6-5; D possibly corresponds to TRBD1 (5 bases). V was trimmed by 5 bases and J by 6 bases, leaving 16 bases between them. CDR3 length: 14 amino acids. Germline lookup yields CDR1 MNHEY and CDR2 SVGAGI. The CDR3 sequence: CASSPDIGNPEAFF. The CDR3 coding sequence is TGTGCCAGCAGTCCGGACATCGGAAACCCTGAAGCTTTCTTT.

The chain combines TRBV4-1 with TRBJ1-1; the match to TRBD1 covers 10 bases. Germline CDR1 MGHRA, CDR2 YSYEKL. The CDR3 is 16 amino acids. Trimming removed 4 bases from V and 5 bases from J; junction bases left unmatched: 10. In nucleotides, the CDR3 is TGCGCCAGCAGCCGCGGGACAGGGGTTAGTTGGACTGAAGCTTTCTTT. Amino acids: CASSRGTGVSWTEAFF.

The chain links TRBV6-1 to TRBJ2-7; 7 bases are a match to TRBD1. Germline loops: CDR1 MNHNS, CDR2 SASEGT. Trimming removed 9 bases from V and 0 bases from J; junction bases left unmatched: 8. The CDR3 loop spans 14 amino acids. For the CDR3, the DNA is TGTGCCAGTCTACGGGACAGTAGCTCCTACGAGCAGTACGTC. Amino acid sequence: CASLRDSSSYEQYV.

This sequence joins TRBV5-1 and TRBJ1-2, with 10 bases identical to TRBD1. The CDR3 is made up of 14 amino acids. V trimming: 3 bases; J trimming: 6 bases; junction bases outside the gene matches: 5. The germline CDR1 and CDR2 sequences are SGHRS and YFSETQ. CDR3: CASSYEGTGDGYTF. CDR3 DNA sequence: TGCGCCAGCAGCTATGAAGGGACAGGGGATGGCTACACCTTC.